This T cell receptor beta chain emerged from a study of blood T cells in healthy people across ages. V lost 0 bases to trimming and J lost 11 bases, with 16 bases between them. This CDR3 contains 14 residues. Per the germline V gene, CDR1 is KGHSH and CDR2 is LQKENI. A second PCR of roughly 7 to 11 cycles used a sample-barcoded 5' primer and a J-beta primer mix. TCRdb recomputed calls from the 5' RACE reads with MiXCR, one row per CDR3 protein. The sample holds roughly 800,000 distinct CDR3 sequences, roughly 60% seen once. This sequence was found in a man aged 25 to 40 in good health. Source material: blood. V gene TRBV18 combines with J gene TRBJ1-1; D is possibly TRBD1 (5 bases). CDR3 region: CASSPPPPGPMAFF. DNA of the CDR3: TGTGCCAGCTCACCACCTCCCCCGGGGCCCATGGCTTTCTTT.